This is a list of T cell receptor beta chains from one sample in a study of T-cell reconstitution after alpha-beta-depleted transplantation in children. TCRdb reprocessed the PCR reads via MiXCR and lists one record per CDR3 protein. The sample lists fewer than 200,000 distinct CDR3 sequences, around 7% occurring once. Specimen: PBMCs from the stem cell graft donor, collected from the stem cell graft. The source is a human donor who donated a stem cell graft to a child with Wiskott-Aldrich syndrome. Each CDR3 is given with its conserved first and last residue. Each record gives: clone size, V gene, J gene, D gene, CDR3 protein, CDR3 DNA. The D gene is left open where the match is weak. Not every row has a clone size; where given, it reads once, few, many or a size class.

abundance: many
v_gene: TRBV20-1
j_gene: TRBJ2-3
d_gene: -
CDR3aa: CSARGSGDTQYF
CDR3nt: TGCAGTGCTAGAGGGTCAGGGGATACGCAGTATTTT

abundance: once
v_gene: TRBV19
j_gene: TRBJ2-7
d_gene: TRBD1
CDR3aa: CASSMGQGGYEQYF
CDR3nt: TGTGCCAGTAGTATGGGACAGGGAGGGTACGAGCAGTACTTC

abundance: many
v_gene: TRBV24-1
j_gene: TRBJ2-1
d_gene: -
CDR3aa: CATSDLWRGEQFF
CDR3nt: TGTGCCACCAGTGATTTGTGGCGGGGTGAGCAGTTCTTC

abundance: -
v_gene: TRBV18
j_gene: TRBJ2-7
d_gene: TRBD2
CDR3aa: CASSPEASGIGEQYF
CDR3nt: TGTGCCAGCTCACCAGAGGCTAGCGGGATAGGGGAGCAGTACTTC

abundance: many
v_gene: TRBV30
j_gene: TRBJ2-2
d_gene: TRBD1
CDR3aa: CAWSRTGGTGELFF
CDR3nt: TGTGCCTGGTCTAGGACAGGGGGAACCGGGGAGCTGTTTTTT

abundance: many
v_gene: TRBV7-9
j_gene: TRBJ1-2
d_gene: -
CDR3aa: CASSLSGTNYGYTF
CDR3nt: TGTGCCAGCAGCTTATCAGGGACTAACTATGGCTACACCTTC

abundance: many
v_gene: TRBV4-3
j_gene: TRBJ2-2
d_gene: -
CDR3aa: CASSQDRQRTGELFF
CDR3nt: TGCGCCAGCAGCCAAGATCGGCAGCGTACCGGGGAGCTGTTTTTT

abundance: many
v_gene: TRBV5-1
j_gene: TRBJ2-3
d_gene: -
CDR3aa: CASSLEVDGAGDTQYF
CDR3nt: TGCGCCAGCAGCTTGGAGGTAGACGGGGCGGGAGATACGCAGTATTTT

abundance: many
v_gene: TRBV5-1
j_gene: TRBJ2-1
d_gene: -
CDR3aa: CASRSLPTGDNEQFF
CDR3nt: TGCGCCAGCAGGTCGCTACCAACTGGGGACAATGAGCAGTTCTTC

abundance: many
v_gene: TRBV12-3/TRBV12-4
j_gene: TRBJ2-2
d_gene: TRBD2
CDR3aa: CASSLSLAGVPGELFF
CDR3nt: TGTGCCAGCAGTTTAAGTCTAGCGGGCGTTCCCGGGGAGCTGTTTTTT

abundance: many
v_gene: TRBV29-1
j_gene: TRBJ2-7
d_gene: -
CDR3aa: CSVELAGSSYEQYF
CDR3nt: TGCAGCGTTGAACTAGCAGGGTCTTCCTACGAGCAGTACTTC

abundance: many
v_gene: TRBV5-1
j_gene: TRBJ2-1
d_gene: -
CDR3aa: CASSLRIDRSSYNEQFF
CDR3nt: TGCGCCAGCAGCTTGAGAATCGACAGGAGCTCCTACAATGAGCAGTTCTTC

abundance: many
v_gene: TRBV12-3/TRBV12-4
j_gene: TRBJ2-7
d_gene: -
CDR3aa: CASSLGGHEQYF
CDR3nt: TGTGCCAGCAGTTTGGGGGGCCACGAGCAGTACTTC

abundance: many
v_gene: TRBV6-5
j_gene: TRBJ2-2
d_gene: TRBD1
CDR3aa: CASSQGQGNTGELFF
CDR3nt: TGTGCCAGCAGCCAAGGACAGGGGAACACCGGGGAGCTGTTTTTT

abundance: many
v_gene: TRBV5-1
j_gene: TRBJ2-3
d_gene: -
CDR3aa: CASSQGSSTDTQYF
CDR3nt: TGCGCCAGCAGCCAGGGGAGCAGCACAGATACGCAGTATTTT

abundance: many
v_gene: TRBV12-3/TRBV12-4
j_gene: TRBJ1-1
d_gene: TRBD1
CDR3aa: CASSFGTGWAFF
CDR3nt: TGTGCCAGCAGTTTCGGGACAGGGTGGGCTTTCTTT

abundance: once
v_gene: TRBV24-1
j_gene: TRBJ2-2
d_gene: TRBD1
CDR3aa: CATSDRAPGQRMNTGELFF
CDR3nt: TGTGCCACCAGTGATAGAGCGCCGGGACAGAGAATGAACACCGGGGAGCTGTTTTTT

abundance: many
v_gene: TRBV20-1
j_gene: TRBJ1-2
d_gene: -
CDR3aa: CSAREGTRYYGYTF
CDR3nt: TGCAGTGCTAGAGAGGGTACCCGGTACTATGGCTACACCTTC

abundance: many
v_gene: TRBV6-5
j_gene: TRBJ2-7
d_gene: -
CDR3aa: CASSYQSGLNYEQYF
CDR3nt: TGTGCCAGCAGTTACCAATCAGGCCTAAACTACGAGCAGTACTTC

abundance: few
v_gene: TRBV18
j_gene: TRBJ2-3
d_gene: -
CDR3aa: CASSTSLTDTQYF
CDR3nt: TGTGCCAGCTCAACCTCCCTCACAGATACGCAGTATTTT

abundance: many
v_gene: TRBV29-1
j_gene: TRBJ2-7
d_gene: TRBD1
CDR3aa: CSAKGQGSHEQYF
CDR3nt: TGCAGCGCCAAGGGACAGGGGTCCCACGAGCAGTACTTC

abundance: many
v_gene: TRBV10-3
j_gene: TRBJ1-1
d_gene: -
CDR3aa: CAISESGGPEAFF
CDR3nt: TGTGCCATCAGTGAGTCGGGGGGCCCTGAAGCTTTCTTT

abundance: -
v_gene: TRBV14
j_gene: TRBJ2-1
d_gene: -
CDR3aa: CASSQEMVFHGLHEQFF
CDR3nt: TGTGCCAGCAGCCAAGAGATGGTCTTTCACGGGTTGCATGAGCAGTTCTTC

abundance: many
v_gene: TRBV20-1
j_gene: TRBJ2-1
d_gene: -
CDR3aa: CSAVQGGGIYNEQFF
CDR3nt: TGCAGTGCGGTCCAAGGCGGAGGGATCTACAATGAGCAGTTCTTC

abundance: many
v_gene: TRBV29-1
j_gene: TRBJ2-1
d_gene: TRBD2
CDR3aa: CSAAPSGFYNEQFF
CDR3nt: TGCAGCGCCGCCCCTAGCGGGTTCTACAATGAGCAGTTCTTC

abundance: many
v_gene: TRBV12-3/TRBV12-4
j_gene: TRBJ1-2
d_gene: -
CDR3aa: CASSLYAGPNGYTF
CDR3nt: TGTGCCAGCAGTTTATACGCAGGGCCTAATGGCTACACCTTC

abundance: few
v_gene: TRBV5-1
j_gene: TRBJ2-1
d_gene: -
CDR3aa: CASSLSSPQYNEQFF
CDR3nt: TGCGCCAGCAGCCTATCTAGTCCGCAATACAATGAGCAGTTCTTC

abundance: many
v_gene: TRBV15
j_gene: TRBJ1-4
d_gene: -
CDR3aa: CATSRDGVLGRVAEKLFF
CDR3nt: TGTGCCACCAGCAGAGATGGAGTTTTAGGGAGGGTGGCTGAAAAACTGTTTTTT

abundance: few
v_gene: TRBV6-4
j_gene: TRBJ2-3
d_gene: -
CDR3aa: CASSPALGSTDTQYF
CDR3nt: TGTGCCAGCAGCCCGGCCCTGGGGAGCACAGATACGCAGTATTTT

abundance: many
v_gene: TRBV7-9
j_gene: TRBJ1-1
d_gene: -
CDR3aa: CASSVHLVF
CDR3nt: TGTGCCAGCAGCGTGCACTTGGTCTTT

abundance: many
v_gene: TRBV29-1
j_gene: TRBJ1-1
d_gene: -
CDR3aa: CSVARGVMNTEAFF
CDR3nt: TGCAGCGTTGCCCGGGGAGTTATGAACACTGAAGCTTTCTTT

abundance: many
v_gene: TRBV11-2
j_gene: TRBJ2-4
d_gene: -
CDR3aa: CASRISGAITNIQYF
CDR3nt: TGTGCCAGTCGAATATCGGGGGCGATTACGAACATTCAGTACTTC

abundance: -
v_gene: TRBV7-9
j_gene: TRBJ2-7
d_gene: -
CDR3aa: CASSPGDLSYYEQYF
CDR3nt: TGTGCCAGCAGCCCGGGGGACCTTAGTTACTACGAGCAGTACTTC

abundance: -
v_gene: TRBV3-1
j_gene: TRBJ2-3
d_gene: TRBD2
CDR3aa: CTCSFGLAGGSHGIDTQYF
CDR3nt: TGTACCTGCAGTTTTGGACTAGCGGGGGGTTCGCACGGGATAGATACGCAGTATTTT

abundance: many
v_gene: TRBV28
j_gene: TRBJ2-7
d_gene: TRBD1
CDR3aa: CASSLGGTGYEQYF
CDR3nt: TGTGCCAGCAGTTTGGGTGGGACAGGGTACGAGCAGTACTTC

abundance: many
v_gene: TRBV29-1
j_gene: TRBJ2-7
d_gene: -
CDR3aa: CSVALRQSYEQYF
CDR3nt: TGCAGCGTTGCTCTCAGACAATCCTACGAGCAGTACTTC

abundance: few
v_gene: TRBV10-2
j_gene: TRBJ2-2
d_gene: -
CDR3aa: CASSELGARAGELFF
CDR3nt: TGCGCCAGCAGTGAATTGGGGGCGCGCGCCGGGGAGCTGTTTTTT

abundance: few
v_gene: TRBV14
j_gene: TRBJ2-7
d_gene: TRBD2
CDR3aa: CASSSGTSGTNEQYF
CDR3nt: TGTGCCAGCAGCTCCGGGACTAGCGGGACCAACGAGCAGTACTTC

abundance: many
v_gene: TRBV6-5
j_gene: TRBJ2-1
d_gene: -
CDR3aa: CASSWDRNEQFF
CDR3nt: TGTGCCAGCAGTTGGGATCGGAATGAGCAGTTCTTC

abundance: many
v_gene: TRBV7-2
j_gene: TRBJ2-7
d_gene: -
CDR3aa: CASSLPGGQYF
CDR3nt: TGTGCCAGCAGCTTACCCGGGGGGCAGTACTTC

abundance: many
v_gene: TRBV25-1
j_gene: TRBJ1-6
d_gene: TRBD1
CDR3aa: CATADRGNSPLHF
CDR3nt: TGTGCCACCGCTGACAGGGGGAATTCACCCCTCCACTTT

abundance: many
v_gene: TRBV7-2
j_gene: TRBJ2-7
d_gene: TRBD2
CDR3aa: CASSLVLAGASEQYF
CDR3nt: TGTGCCAGCAGCTTAGTGCTAGCGGGAGCTTCCGAGCAGTACTTC

abundance: many
v_gene: TRBV4-2
j_gene: TRBJ1-3
d_gene: -
CDR3aa: CASSRRSVTLGNTIYF
CDR3nt: TGTGCCAGCAGCCGTCGCTCGGTGACTCTCGGAAACACCATATATTTT

abundance: many
v_gene: TRBV12-3/TRBV12-4
j_gene: TRBJ1-2
d_gene: -
CDR3aa: CASSFGNYGYTF
CDR3nt: TGTGCCAGCAGTTTTGGTAACTATGGCTACACCTTC